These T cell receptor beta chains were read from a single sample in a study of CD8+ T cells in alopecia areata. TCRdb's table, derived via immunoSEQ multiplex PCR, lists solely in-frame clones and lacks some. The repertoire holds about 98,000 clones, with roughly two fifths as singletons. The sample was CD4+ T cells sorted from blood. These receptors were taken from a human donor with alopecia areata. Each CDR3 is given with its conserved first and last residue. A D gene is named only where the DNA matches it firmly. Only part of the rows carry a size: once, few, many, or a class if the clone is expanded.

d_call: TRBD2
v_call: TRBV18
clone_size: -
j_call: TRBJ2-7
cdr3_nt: TGTGCCAGCTCCCGGACTAGCGGGGAGTCCTACGAGCAGTACTTC
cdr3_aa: CASSRTSGESYEQYF

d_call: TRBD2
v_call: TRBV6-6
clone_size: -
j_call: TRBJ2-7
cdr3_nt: TGTGCCAGCAGTTACTCCCCTAGCGGGGTCCCCGAGCAGTACTTC
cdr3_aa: CASSYSPSGVPEQYF

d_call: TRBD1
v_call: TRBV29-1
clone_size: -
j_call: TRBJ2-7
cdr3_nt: TGCAGCGCTCTGGGACAGTCCTACGAGCAGTACTTC
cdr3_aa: CSALGQSYEQYF

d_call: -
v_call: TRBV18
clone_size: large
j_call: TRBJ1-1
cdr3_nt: TGTGCCAGCTCACCGGGTGGGGGGCACACTGAAGCTTTCTTT
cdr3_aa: CASSPGGGHTEAFF

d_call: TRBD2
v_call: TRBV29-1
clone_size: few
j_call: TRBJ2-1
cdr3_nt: TGCAGCGTGGGCGGGACTAGCGGTCTCGGGGCACTCTTC
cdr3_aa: CSVGGTSGLGALF

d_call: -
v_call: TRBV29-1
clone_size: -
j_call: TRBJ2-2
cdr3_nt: TGCAGCGTTGCGTTCAGCGTAGACACCGGGGAGCTGTTTTTT
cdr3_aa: CSVAFSVDTGELFF

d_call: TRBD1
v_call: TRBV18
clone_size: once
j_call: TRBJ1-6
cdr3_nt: TGTGCCAGCTCACCACGGCAGGGGGGGAAGGATTCACCCCTCCACTTT
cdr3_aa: CASSPRQGGKDSPLHF

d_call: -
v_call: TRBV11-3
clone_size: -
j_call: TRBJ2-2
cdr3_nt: TGTGCCAGCAGCCTAGGGGGGACCGGGGAGCTGTTTTTT
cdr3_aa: CASSLGGTGELFF

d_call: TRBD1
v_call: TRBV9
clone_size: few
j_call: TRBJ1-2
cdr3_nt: TGTGCCAGCAGCGTAGCCCCAGGGGGGTTACCCTATGGCTACACCTTC
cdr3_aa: CASSVAPGGLPYGYTF

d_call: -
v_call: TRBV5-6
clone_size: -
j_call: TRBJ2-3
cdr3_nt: TGTGCCAGCAGCGGGATGGCTAGCGTTGGAGATACGCAGTATTTT
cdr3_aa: CASSGMASVGDTQYF

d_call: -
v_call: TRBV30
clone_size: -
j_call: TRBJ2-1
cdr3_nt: TGTGCCTGGAGTGTAGAACGGAATGAGCAGTTCTTC
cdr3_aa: CAWSVERNEQFF

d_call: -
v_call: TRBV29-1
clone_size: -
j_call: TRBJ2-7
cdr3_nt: TGCAGCGTTGATAACCAAGGGGGTGGAGCCTACGAGCAGTACTTC
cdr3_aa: CSVDNQGGGAYEQYF

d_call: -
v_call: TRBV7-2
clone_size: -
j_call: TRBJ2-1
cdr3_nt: TGTGCCAGCAGCTTAAGTGTGGGGGGGCATGCTGAGCAGTTCTTC
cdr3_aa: CASSLSVGGHAEQFF

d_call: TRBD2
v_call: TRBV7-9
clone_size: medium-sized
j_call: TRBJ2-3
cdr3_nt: TGTGCCAGCAGCAGAGCCGGGACTAGCGGGACAGATACGCAGTATTTT
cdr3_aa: CASSRAGTSGTDTQYF

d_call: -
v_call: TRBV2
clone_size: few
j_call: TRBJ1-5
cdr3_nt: TGTGCCAGCAGGACAGAAAGCAATCAGCCCCAGCATTTT
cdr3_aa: CASRTESNQPQHF

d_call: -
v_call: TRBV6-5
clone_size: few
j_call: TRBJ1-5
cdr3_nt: TGTGCCAGCAGGGCTACTCAGCCCCAGCATTTT
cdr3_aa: CASRATQPQHF

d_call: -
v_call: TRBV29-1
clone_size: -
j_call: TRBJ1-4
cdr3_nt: TGCAGCGTCACTACCCCCGAAAAACTGTTTTTT
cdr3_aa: CSVTTPEKLFF

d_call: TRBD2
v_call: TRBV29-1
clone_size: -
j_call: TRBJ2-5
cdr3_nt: TGCAGCCTCGGACTAGCGGGGGGTAGGGAGACCCAGTACTTC
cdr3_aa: CSLGLAGGRETQYF

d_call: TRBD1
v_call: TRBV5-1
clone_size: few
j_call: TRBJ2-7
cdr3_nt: TGCGCCAGCAGCGAAGACAGGGGCTACGAGCAGTACTTC
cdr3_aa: CASSEDRGYEQYF

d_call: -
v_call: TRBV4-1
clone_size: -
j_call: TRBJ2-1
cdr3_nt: TGCGCCAGCAGGCCGGGGGGCGTCCGTAGGGTAGATGAGCAGTTCTTC
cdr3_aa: CASRPGGVRRVDEQFF

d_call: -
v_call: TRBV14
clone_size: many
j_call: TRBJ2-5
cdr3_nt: TGTGCCAGCAACCTTATGGGGGGAACCCAGTACTTC
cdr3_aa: CASNLMGGTQYF

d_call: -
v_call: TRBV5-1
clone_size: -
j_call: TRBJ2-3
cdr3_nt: TGCGCCAGCAGCTGGAATAGTGATACGCAGTATTTT
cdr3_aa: CASSWNSDTQYF

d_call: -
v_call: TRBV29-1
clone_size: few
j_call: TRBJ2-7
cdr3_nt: TGCAGCGTTGCTGGAACAGTCACCTACGAGCAGTACTTC
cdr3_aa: CSVAGTVTYEQYF

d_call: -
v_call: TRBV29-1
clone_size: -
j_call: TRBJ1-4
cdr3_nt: TGCAGCGTTGTGCCGGGTGCTAATGAAAAACTGTTTTTT
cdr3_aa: CSVVPGANEKLFF

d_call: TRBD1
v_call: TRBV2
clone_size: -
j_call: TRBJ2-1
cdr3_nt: TGTGCCAGCAGTGATTGGGGGACAGACAATAATGAGCAGTTCTTC
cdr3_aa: CASSDWGTDNNEQFF

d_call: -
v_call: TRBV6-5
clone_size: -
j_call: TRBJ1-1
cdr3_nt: TGTGCCAGCACGGAAACTACTGAAGCTTTCTTT
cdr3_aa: CASTETTEAFF

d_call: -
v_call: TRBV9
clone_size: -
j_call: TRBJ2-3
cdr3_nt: TGTGCCAGCAGCGCCGGCGCCGCAGATACGCAGTATTTT
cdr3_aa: CASSAGAADTQYF

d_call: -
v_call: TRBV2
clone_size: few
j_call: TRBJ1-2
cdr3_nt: TGTGCCAGCAGTCTTGACAGTTACTATGGCTACACCTTC
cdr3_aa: CASSLDSYYGYTF

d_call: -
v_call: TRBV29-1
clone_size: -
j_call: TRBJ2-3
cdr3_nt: TGCAGCGTTGGAGGGACAAAAAGCACAGATACGCAGTATTTT
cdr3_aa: CSVGGTKSTDTQYF